The 4 T cell receptor beta chains below were found in one sample sequenced in a study of T-cell reconstitution after alpha-beta-depleted transplantation in children. Unique molecular identifiers featured in how the TCRbeta library was prepared. TCRdb re-derived calls from the PCR reads in MiXCR, one entry per CDR3 protein. The sample carries approximately 650,000 distinct CDR3 sequences, less than 15% recorded once. Sequences were derived from PBMCs, sampled before TCRalphabeta/CD19-depleted stem cell transplant. These receptors originate from a girl aged 2 to 9 with congenital amegakaryocytic thrombocytopenia, due to receive a stem cell transplant.

This clonotype was found a few times. The chain uses TRBV5-1 and TRBJ2-7; TRBD1 agrees at 7 bases. The CDR3 loop spans 14 amino acids. The V gene end was trimmed by 4 bases and the J gene end by 0 bases; junction bases not matched to a gene: 4. In germline, CDR1 is SGHRS, CDR2 YFSETQ. The CDR3 spells CASSPGQYSYEQYF. CDR3 in DNA: TGCGCCAGCAGCCCGGGACAGTACTCCTACGAGCAGTACTTC.

The CDR3 is CASSAPGTSASSYNEQFF. The DNA of the CDR3 is TGTGCCAGCAGTGCTCCCGGGACTAGCGCGAGCTCCTACAATGAGCAGTTCTTC. This chain joins TRBV28 and TRBJ2-1; TRBD2 agrees at 10 bases. V was clipped by 5 bases and J by 0 bases; unmatched bases: 10. The CDR3 covers 18 residues. CDR1 and CDR2 from the germline V gene are MDHEN and SYDVKM. The full variable domain, its missing parts supplied by reference TRBV28 and TRBJ2-1, is DVKVTQSSRYLVKRTGEKVFLECVQDMDHENMFWYRQDPGLGLRLIYFSYDVKMKEKGDIPEGYSVSREKKERFSLILESASTNQTSMYLCASSAPGTSASSYNEQFFGPGTRLTVL.

This clonotype was found many times. The chain has TRBV6-1 and TRBJ1-2; 7 bases match TRBD1. The CDR3 consists of 15 residues. Germline CDR1 reads MNHNS; CDR2 reads SASEGT. Trimming cost V 5 bases and J 4 bases; bases outside gene matches: 10. Here the CDR3 DNA reads TGTGCCAGCAGTCCAAGTGCGGGACAGCTCTATGGCTACACCTTC. This codes for CASSPSAGQLYGYTF.

This clonotype was counted at least ten times. V and J are TRBV27 and TRBJ2-3; maybe TRBD1 (5 bases). In germline, CDR1 is MNHEY, CDR2 SMNVEV (reference sequence). This CDR3 comprises 14 residues. Trimming took 6 bases from V and 5 from J, leaving 15 bases between them. The CDR3 protein is CASSPAGSGDTQYF. The CDR3 nucleotides read TGTGCCAGCAGCCCGGCAGGGTCAGGAGATACGCAGTATTTT.